The sequence of this T cell receptor beta chain was determined in a study of blood T cell repertoires in COVID-19. About the research overall: Sites in the United States, Italy and Spain provided acute and convalescent COVID-19 samples.

Trimming cost V 3 bases and J 3 bases; bases outside gene matches: 13. The CDR3 runs to 17 residues. Germline V gene data show CDR1 as LGHDT and CDR2 as YNNKEL (reference sequence). As originally analysed: Amplification of reference gene primers provided the estimated nucleated cell counts. Profiled with immunoSEQ multiplex PCR; TCRdb holds only in-frame clones, not every one. V and J calls and clone size are given by that table; D and trimming were obtained from the DNA. The data hold approximately 90,000 clones, with more than 70% observed a single time. The TCR sequence derives from a human donor in a cohort sampled during active COVID-19. The chain employs TRBV3-1 (or the pseudogene TRBV3-2) and TRBJ2-7; 8 positions match TRBD1. The material sequenced was peripheral blood. Here the CDR3 reads CASSHEPGQVLIYEQYF. The CDR3 region has the DNA TGTGCCAGCAGCCACGAACCGGGACAGGTCCTTATCTACGAGCAGTACTTC.